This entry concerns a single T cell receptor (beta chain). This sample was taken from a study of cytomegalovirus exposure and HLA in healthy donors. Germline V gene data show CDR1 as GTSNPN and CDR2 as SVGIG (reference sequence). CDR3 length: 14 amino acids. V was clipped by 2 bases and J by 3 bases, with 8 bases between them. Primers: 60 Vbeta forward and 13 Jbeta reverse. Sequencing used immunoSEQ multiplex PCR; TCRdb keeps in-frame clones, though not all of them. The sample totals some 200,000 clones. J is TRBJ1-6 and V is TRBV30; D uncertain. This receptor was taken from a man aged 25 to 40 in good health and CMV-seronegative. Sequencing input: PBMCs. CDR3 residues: CAWSLYNYNSPLHF. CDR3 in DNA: TGTGCCTGGAGTTTATACAACTATAATTCACCCCTCCACTTT.